This is a list of T cell receptor beta chains from one sample in a study of CD8 T cells in ankylosing spondylitis. TCRdb re-derived calls from the 5' RACE reads in MiXCR, one entry per CDR3 protein. The repertoire holds a few hundred thousand distinct CDR3 sequences, with 20% as singletons. What was sequenced was blood, either unsorted or a sorted T cell fraction (not recorded which). These receptors were taken from a male donor with ankylosing spondylitis or in good health (not recorded which). Both conserved end residues are part of each CDR3. A D gene is named only where the DNA matches it firmly. Some rows have no size entry. The others give once, few or many, or a class for an expanded clone.

>.|TRBV10-3|.|TRBJ2-2
CAISEPSIHGGELFF
TGTGCCATCAGTGAGCCCTCCATTCACGGCGGGGAGCTGTTTTTT
>.|TRBV11-2|.|TRBJ2-1
CASSFTGVLYNEQFF
TGTGCCAGCAGCTTTACCGGGGTCTTATACAATGAGCAGTTCTTC
>TRBD1|TRBV29-1|.|TRBJ2-5
CSVGPGTGSVAQYF
TGCAGCGTCGGGCCCGGGACAGGGAGCGTCGCCCAGTACTTC
>.|TRBV27|.|TRBJ1-2
CASSLNLGDTYGYTF
TGTGCCAGCAGTTTAAATTTGGGGGACACCTATGGCTACACCTTC
>.|TRBV12-3/TRBV12-4|few|TRBJ1-1
CASSPDGHTEAFF
TGTGCCAGCAGCCCGGACGGGCACACTGAAGCTTTCTTT
>TRBD1|TRBV11-2|few|TRBJ2-7
CASSLGPRQGSREQYF
TGTGCCAGCAGCTTAGGGCCCCGACAGGGGTCGCGCGAGCAGTACTTC
>.|TRBV2|few|TRBJ1-5
CASSEIPHSNQPQHF
TGTGCCAGCAGTGAAATCCCTCATAGCAATCAGCCCCAGCATTTT
>.|TRBV14|few|TRBJ2-3
CASSQGIADTQYF
TGTGCCAGCAGCCAAGGAATAGCGGATACGCAGTATTTT
>.|TRBV12-3/TRBV12-4|few|TRBJ2-3
CASSFFGTSGGDTQYF
TGTGCCAGCAGTTTTTTTGGGACCTCCGGAGGAGATACGCAGTATTTT
>.|TRBV4-1|few|TRBJ2-3
CASSGGNDTQYF
TGCGCCAGCAGCGGGGGTAATGATACGCAGTATTTT
>.|TRBV28|few|TRBJ2-3
CARSRGLDTQYF
TGTGCCAGGTCACGGGGCCTAGATACGCAGTATTTT
>TRBD1|TRBV4-1|.|TRBJ2-7
CASSLETGVNYEQYF
TGCGCCAGCAGCCTTGAGACAGGGGTTAACTACGAGCAGTACTTC
>.|TRBV12-3/TRBV12-4|.|TRBJ2-7
CAGQSEQYF
TGTGCCGGGCAGAGCGAGCAGTACTTC
>.|TRBV2|.|TRBJ2-1
CASKGLVEFF
TGTGCCAGCAAAGGCCTTGTTGAGTTCTTC
>.|TRBV11-2|few|TRBJ2-7
CASSPWGLEDEQYF
TGTGCCAGCAGCCCCTGGGGGCTCGAGGACGAGCAGTACTTC
>.|TRBV27|few|TRBJ2-7
CASSWGVALPNEQYF
TGTGCCAGCAGTTGGGGGGTGGCTCTTCCTAACGAGCAGTACTTC
>TRBD1|TRBV27|.|TRBJ2-7
CASSSLTGGPYEQYF
TGTGCCAGCAGTTCACTAACAGGGGGGCCCTACGAGCAGTACTTC
>TRBD1|TRBV5-1|few|TRBJ2-7
CASSLATGVIYEQYF
TGCGCCAGCAGCTTGGCTACAGGGGTGATCTACGAGCAGTACTTC
>.|TRBV11-2|.|TRBJ2-4
CASSLGGIQYF
TGTGCCAGCAGCTTGGGGGGCATTCAGTACTTC
>TRBD2|TRBV6-6|few|TRBJ2-3
CASRDYYTDTQYF
TGTGCCAGCCGGGACTACTACACAGATACGCAGTATTTT
>.|TRBV7-9|few|TRBJ2-2
CASSLAPGATGELFF
TGTGCCAGCAGCTTAGCGCCAGGGGCCACCGGGGAGCTGTTTTTT
>.|TRBV11-3|.|TRBJ2-1
CASSEGDTEQFF
TGTGCCAGCAGCGAAGGGGATACTGAGCAGTTCTTC
>.|TRBV28|.|TRBJ2-7
CASSFGRVNYEQYF
TGTGCCAGCAGTTTCGGCAGGGTTAACTACGAGCAGTACTTC
>.|TRBV12-3/TRBV12-4|many|TRBJ2-2
CASIHAGGELFF
TGTGCCAGCATACACGCAGGCGGGGAGCTGTTTTTT
>.|TRBV5-1|.|TRBJ2-1
CASSLLEGSYNEQFF
TGCGCCAGCAGCTTACTTGAGGGGTCCTACAATGAGCAGTTCTTC
>.|TRBV5-1|few|TRBJ1-1
CASSLVGGSLNTEAFF
TGCGCCAGCAGCTTGGTCGGCGGCAGCTTAAACACTGAAGCTTTCTTT
>.|TRBV3-1|.|TRBJ2-7
CASSQDPYSHGSYEQYF
TGTGCCAGCAGCCAAGACCCCTACTCCCACGGCTCCTACGAGCAGTACTTC